This T cell receptor beta chain stems from a study of human thymus T cells (dated by TCRdb to 2018 to 2020). Regarding the complete study: TCR alpha and beta repertoires from about 8 infant thymus samples and a few related peripheral blood samples were characterized in the study. Donor ages ranged from roughly 6 to 250 days, and the cohort comprised about six male and a couple of female infants. General conclusions and limits of the study: On average, roughly 850,000 unique TCRB clonotypes were obtained from thymus samples, compared with some 84,000 from blood samples. Usage of V and J gene segments appeared to be biased in both the thymic and the peripheral blood repertoires. Highly overlapping thymic TCR repertoires among unrelated individuals were reported in the related research.

V is pared back by 7 bases and J by 6 bases, with 10 bases lying between the germline termini. The CDR3 sequence holds 12 residues, the cysteine and phenylalanine included. Only the CDR3 DNA is retained, 36 bases long and in frame from the first base. Reading the germline V gene (reference sequence) gives CDR1 MNHNY and CDR2 SVGAGI. The thymus tissue came from surgical resects taken out during corrective cardiac surgery. Immunologically healthy infants undergoing open corrective cardiac surgery for congenital heart defects in Finland were used as donors. After being mechanically released from the tissue, thymocytes were kept at -70 degrees C in pellets of about 8.5-32 million cells. A QIAsymphony instrument was used to extract genomic DNA from frozen cell pellets. The immunoSEQ multiplex PCR assay was used to amplify the TCRB and TCRAD loci from a standardized quantity of quality-controlled genomic DNA. The V(D)J region was spanned by amplicons of a length sufficient to cover the CDR3 and to identify V and J genes. Amplicon sequencing was performed on an Illumina platform through the commercial immunoSEQ service. Per the original workflow: Primer bias and sequencing errors were corrected as previously described, and TCRAD and TCRB were defined on the basis of the IMGT database. The repertoires were analysed using immunoSEQ Analyzer 3.0 and VDJTools for basic statistics, V/J segment usage, diversity estimates, rarefaction and pairwise overlap. Chao1, ChaoE, Efron-Thisted, Shannon and inverse Simpson indices were used to estimate diversity, which was also estimated on datasets down-sampled to the smallest sample. Repertoire overlap used strict matching of CDR3 nucleotide sequence, V gene and J gene, with Jaccard-based multidimensional scaling clustering. TCRdb provides this immuneACCESS table in a form limited to in-frame rearrangements. Some clones are lacking; in checked studies, under half of them reflect an unresolved V gene, and why the rest are absent is not known. That table supplies the V and J calls and clone size; D and trimming were determined from the DNA. This sample lists about 78,000 clones; roughly 96% were detected once. In total, the top ten clones hold just over 0.03% of the sample.

In its sample, this clone was seen a few times. Its antigen specificity is not known. No much larger clone is present one base from it, and per-base qualities are unavailable. The clonotype comes from a boy less than two years old with a congenital heart defect but otherwise immunologically healthy. Source material: thymus tissue. The V and J segments used are TRBV6-6 and TRBJ1-5, with TRBD1 as a weak D call on 5 bases. DNA sequence: TGTGCCAGCAACCAGGGAAGTCAGCCCCAGCATTTT. Its protein reads: CASNQGSQPQHF.